This TCR beta chain was observed in a study of CD8+ T cells in alopecia areata. RNA was extracted and reverse transcribed into cDNA as the sequencing template. The assay was immunoSEQ multiplex PCR, and TCRdb's table has in-frame clones only and misses some. The sample consists of 270,000 or so clones, nearly 60% of them appearing once. V shed 1 base, J shed 2 bases, and the junction held 3 bases outside the gene matches. The germline CDR1 and CDR2 sequences are GTSNPN and SVGIG (reference sequence). This CDR3 has 14 amino acids. Treatment given: oral pan-JAK inhibitor, 5-10 mg twice daily. The source material was CD4+ T cells sorted from blood, sampled at week 24, from a patient treated with tofacitinib. This chain links TRBV30 with TRBJ2-7, with 9 bases that match TRBD1. The sequence derives from a human donor with alopecia areata. CDR3 nucleotides: TGTGCCTGGAGTGACACAGGGGGCACCTACGAGCAGTACTTC. It is translated as CAWSDTGGTYEQYF. Combining the CDR3 with reference TRBV30 and TRBJ2-7 gives the whole variable domain SQTIHQWPATLVQPVGSPLSLECTVEGTSNPNLYWYRQAAGRGLQLLFYSVGIGQISSEVPQNLSASRPQDRQFILSSKKLLLSDSGFYLCAWSDTGGTYEQYFGPGTRLTVT.